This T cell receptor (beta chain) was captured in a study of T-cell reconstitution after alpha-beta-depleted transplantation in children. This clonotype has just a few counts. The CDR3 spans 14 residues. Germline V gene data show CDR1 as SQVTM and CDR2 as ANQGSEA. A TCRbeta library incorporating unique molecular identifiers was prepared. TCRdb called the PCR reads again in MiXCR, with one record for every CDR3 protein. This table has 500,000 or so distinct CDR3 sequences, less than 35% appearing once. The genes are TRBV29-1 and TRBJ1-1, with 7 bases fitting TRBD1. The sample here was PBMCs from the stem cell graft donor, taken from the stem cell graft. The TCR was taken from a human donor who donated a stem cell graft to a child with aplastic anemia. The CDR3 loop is CSGGPYRGNTEAFF. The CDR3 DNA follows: TGCAGTGGTGGGCCCTACAGGGGGAACACTGAAGCTTTCTTT.